This TCR beta chain derives from a study of CD4+ T cells in melanoma. Study results and caveats: CD8+ T cell, macrophage and B cell function reportedly correlated with neoantigen-specific CD4+ T cells. Diverse differentiation states were reported for melanoma neoantigen-specific CD4+ T cells.

This clone was counted a few times. Its antigen is as yet unknown. Data came from immunoSEQ multiplex PCR; TCRdb stores just in-frame clones and leaves some out. Of tens of thousands of clones listed, roughly 69% are singletons. V lost 2 bases to trimming and J lost 5 bases; unmatched junction nucleotides: 3. Germline CDR1 reads SGHKS; CDR2 reads YYEKEE (reference sequence). The CDR3 consists of 15 residues. This chain uses TRBV5-5 with TRBJ2-5; TRBD2 matches at 13 bases. Sequencing was done on a sample of tumor tissue. The source is a human donor with melanoma. CDR3 DNA sequence: TGTGCCAGCAGCTTACTAGCGGGGGGGCTTGAGACCCAGTACTTC. Protein: CASSLLAGGLETQYF.